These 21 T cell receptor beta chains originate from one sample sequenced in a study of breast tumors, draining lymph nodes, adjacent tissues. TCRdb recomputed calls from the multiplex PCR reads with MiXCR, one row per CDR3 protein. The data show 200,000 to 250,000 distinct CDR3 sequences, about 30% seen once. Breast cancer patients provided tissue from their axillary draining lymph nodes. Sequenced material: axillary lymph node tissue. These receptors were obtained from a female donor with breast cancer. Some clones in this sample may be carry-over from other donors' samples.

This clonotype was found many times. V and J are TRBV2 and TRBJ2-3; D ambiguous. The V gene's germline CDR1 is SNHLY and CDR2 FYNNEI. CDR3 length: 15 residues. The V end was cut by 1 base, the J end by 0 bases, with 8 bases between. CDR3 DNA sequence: TGTGCCAGCAGTGAAGACCTAGTAAGCACAGATACGCAGTATTTT. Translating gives CASSEDLVSTDTQYF.

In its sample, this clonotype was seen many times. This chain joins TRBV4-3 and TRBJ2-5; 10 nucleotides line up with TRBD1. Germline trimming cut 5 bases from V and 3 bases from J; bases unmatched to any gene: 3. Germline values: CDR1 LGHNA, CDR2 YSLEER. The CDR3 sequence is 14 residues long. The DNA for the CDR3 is TGCGCCAGCAGCAAAGGACAGGGGGAAGAGACCCAGTACTTC. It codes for CASSKGQGEETQYF.

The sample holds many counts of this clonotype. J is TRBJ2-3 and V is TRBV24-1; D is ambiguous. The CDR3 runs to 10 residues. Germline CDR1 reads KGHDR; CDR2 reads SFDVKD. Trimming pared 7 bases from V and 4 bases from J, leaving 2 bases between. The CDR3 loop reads CATRADTQYF. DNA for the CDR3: TGTGCCACCAGGGCAGATACGCAGTATTTT.

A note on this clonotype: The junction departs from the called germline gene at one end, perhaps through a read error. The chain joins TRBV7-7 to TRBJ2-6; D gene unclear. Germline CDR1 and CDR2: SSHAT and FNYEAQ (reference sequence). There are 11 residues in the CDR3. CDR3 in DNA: TGTGCTAGCAGCACCCCCGTTGGACTGACTTTC. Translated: CASSTPVGLTF.

CDR3: CASSPTGGDNQPQHF. DNA for the CDR3: TGTGCCAGCAGTCCTACAGGGGGCGATAATCAGCCCCAGCATTTT. The chain links TRBV2 to TRBJ1-5; 9 positions agree with TRBD1. This CDR3 contains 15 residues. Germline CDR1 SNHLY, CDR2 FYNNEI. Unmatched junction bases numbered 6, after V lost 5 bases and J lost 4 bases.

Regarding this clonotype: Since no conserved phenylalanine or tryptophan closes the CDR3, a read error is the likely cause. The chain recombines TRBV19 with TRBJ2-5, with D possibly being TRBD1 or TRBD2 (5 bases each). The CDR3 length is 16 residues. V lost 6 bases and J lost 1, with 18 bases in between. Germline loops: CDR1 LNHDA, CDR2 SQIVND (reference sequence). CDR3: CASSLLIGTPQETQYS. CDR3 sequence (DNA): TGTGCCAGTAGCCTCCTTATCGGGACCCCCCAAGAGACCCAGTACTCC.

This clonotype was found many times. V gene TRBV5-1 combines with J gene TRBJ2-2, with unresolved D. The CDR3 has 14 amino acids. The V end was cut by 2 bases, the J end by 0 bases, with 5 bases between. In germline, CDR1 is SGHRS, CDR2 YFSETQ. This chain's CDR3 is CASSFRANTGELFF. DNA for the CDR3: TGCGCCAGCAGCTTCCGAGCGAACACCGGGGAGCTGTTTTTT.

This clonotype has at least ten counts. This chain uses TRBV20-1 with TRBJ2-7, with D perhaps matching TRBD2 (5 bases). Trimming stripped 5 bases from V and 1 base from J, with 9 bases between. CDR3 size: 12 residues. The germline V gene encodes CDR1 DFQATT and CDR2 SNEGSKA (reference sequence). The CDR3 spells CSAWGESYEQYF. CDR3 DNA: TGCAGTGCTTGGGGAGAGTCCTACGAGCAGTACTTC.

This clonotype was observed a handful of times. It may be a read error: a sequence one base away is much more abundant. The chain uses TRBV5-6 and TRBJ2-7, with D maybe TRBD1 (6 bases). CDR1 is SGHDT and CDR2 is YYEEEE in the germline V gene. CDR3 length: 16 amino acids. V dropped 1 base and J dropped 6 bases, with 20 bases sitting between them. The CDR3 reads CASSLRGKGRGLEQYF. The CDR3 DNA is TGTGCCAGCAGCTTGCGTGGAAAAGGCAGGGGCCTCGAGCAGTACTTC.

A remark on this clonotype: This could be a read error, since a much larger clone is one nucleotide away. This CDR3 reads CASSSGDAYEQYF. The DNA for the CDR3 is TGTGCCAGCAGTTCAGGGGACGCGTACGAGCAGTACTTC. The chain links TRBV28 to TRBJ2-7; possibly TRBD1 for D (6 bases). Germline values: CDR1 MDHEN, CDR2 SYDVKM. The V end lost 4 bases, the J end lost 4 bases, and 11 bases lay between the germline ends. This CDR3 contains 13 residues.

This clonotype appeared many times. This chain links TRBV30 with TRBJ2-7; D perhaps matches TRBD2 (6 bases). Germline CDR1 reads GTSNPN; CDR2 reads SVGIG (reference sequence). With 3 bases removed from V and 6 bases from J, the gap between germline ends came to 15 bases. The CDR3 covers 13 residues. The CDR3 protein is CAWRGGVGGEQYF. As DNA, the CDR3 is TGTGCCTGGAGAGGAGGAGTGGGAGGCGAGCAGTACTTC.

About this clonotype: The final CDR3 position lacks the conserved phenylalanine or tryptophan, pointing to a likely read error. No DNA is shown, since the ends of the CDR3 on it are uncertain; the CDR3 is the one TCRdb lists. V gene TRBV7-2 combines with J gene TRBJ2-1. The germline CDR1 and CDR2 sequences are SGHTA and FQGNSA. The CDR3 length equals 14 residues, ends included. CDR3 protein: CASSLAGTYNEQLL.

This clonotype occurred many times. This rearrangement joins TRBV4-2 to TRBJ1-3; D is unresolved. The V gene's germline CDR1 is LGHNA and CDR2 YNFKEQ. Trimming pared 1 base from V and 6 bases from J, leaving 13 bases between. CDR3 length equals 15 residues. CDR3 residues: CASSQVRGLKNTIYF. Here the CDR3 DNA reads TGTGCCAGCAGCCAAGTACGAGGCTTGAAAAACACCATATATTTT.

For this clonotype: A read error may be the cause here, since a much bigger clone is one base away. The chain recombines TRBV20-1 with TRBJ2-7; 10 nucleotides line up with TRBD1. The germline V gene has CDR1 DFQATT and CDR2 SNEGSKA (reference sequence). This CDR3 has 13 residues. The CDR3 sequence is CSAKVTGGYGQYF. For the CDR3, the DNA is TGCAGTGCTAAAGTGACAGGGGGCTACGGGCAGTACTTC.

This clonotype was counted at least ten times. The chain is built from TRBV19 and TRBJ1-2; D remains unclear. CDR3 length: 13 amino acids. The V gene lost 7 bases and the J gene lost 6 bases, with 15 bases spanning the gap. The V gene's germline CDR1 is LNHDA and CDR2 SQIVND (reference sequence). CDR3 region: CASTMGRSNGYTF. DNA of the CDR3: TGTGCCAGTACGATGGGCAGGTCAAATGGCTACACCTTC.

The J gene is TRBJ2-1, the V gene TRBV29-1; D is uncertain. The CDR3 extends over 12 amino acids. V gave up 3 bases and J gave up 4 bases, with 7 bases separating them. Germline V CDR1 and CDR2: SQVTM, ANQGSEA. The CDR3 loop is CSVDIGYNEQFF. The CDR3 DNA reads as TGCAGCGTTGATATAGGGTACAATGAGCAGTTCTTC.

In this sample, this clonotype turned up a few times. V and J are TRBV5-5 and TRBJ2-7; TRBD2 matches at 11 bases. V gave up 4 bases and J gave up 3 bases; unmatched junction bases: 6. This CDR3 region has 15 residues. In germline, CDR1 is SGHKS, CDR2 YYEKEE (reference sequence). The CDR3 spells CASSPPGTSGYEQYF. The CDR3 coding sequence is TGTGCCAGCAGCCCGCCCGGGACTAGCGGCTACGAGCAGTACTTC.

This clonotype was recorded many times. CDR3 loop: CASSVGVGGYQPQHF. CDR3 DNA: TGTGCCAGCAGCGTAGGGGTGGGGGGGTATCAGCCCCAGCATTTT. The chain is built from TRBV9 and TRBJ1-5; TRBD1 is a possible D gene (5 bases). Germline assignment: CDR1 SGDLS and CDR2 YYNGEE. The V end lost 0 bases, the J end lost 5 bases, and 12 bases lay between the germline ends. The CDR3 runs to 15 residues.

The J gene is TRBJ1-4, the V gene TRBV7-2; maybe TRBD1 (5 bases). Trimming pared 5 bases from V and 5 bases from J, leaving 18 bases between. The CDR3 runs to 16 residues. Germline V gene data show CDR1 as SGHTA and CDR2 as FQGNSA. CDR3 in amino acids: CASSIWGWGDNEKLFF. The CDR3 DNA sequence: TGTGCCAGCAGCATTTGGGGGTGGGGTGACAATGAAAAACTGTTTTTT. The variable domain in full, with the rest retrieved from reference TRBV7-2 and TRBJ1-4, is GAGVSQSPSNKVTEKGKDVELRCDPISGHTALYWYRQSLGQGLEFLIYFQGNSAPDKSGLPSDRFSAERTGGSVSTLTIQRTQQEDSAVYLCASSIWGWGDNEKLFFGSGTQLSVL.

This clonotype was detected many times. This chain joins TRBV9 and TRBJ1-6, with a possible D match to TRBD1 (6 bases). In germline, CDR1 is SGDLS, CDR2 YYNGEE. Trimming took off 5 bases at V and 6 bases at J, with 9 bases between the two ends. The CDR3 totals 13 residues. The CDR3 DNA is TGTGCCAGCAGTCGGGACACTAATTCACCCCTCCACTTT. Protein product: CASSRDTNSPLHF.

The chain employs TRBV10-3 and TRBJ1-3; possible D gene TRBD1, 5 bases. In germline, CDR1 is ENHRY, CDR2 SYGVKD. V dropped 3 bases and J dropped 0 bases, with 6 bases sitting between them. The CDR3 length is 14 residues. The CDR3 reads CAISERGSGNTIYF. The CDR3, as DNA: TGTGCCATCAGTGAAAGGGGCTCTGGAAACACCATATATTTT.